This TCR beta chain was documented in a study of T cells in Graves' hyperthyroidism and ophthalmopathy. Overall study: Peripheral blood specimens were obtained at initial diagnosis, prior to any treatment. Study-wide results and caveats: A 13 V-J model separated ophthalmopathy from stable hyperthyroidism. Most thyroid clonotypes expanded above 0.001 appeared in blood too.

This clonotype was seen more than once but under ten times. Its antigen remains unidentified. The CDR3 runs 13 residues. CDR1 is LNHDA, CDR2 SQIVND, per germline (reference sequence). After removal of 6 bases from V and 2 bases from J, the junction contained 4 bases not matched to a gene. From RNA transcripts, TCR beta CDR3 regions were amplified. First-round RT-PCR targeting the TCR CDR3 was performed with the HTBI primer set. From the multiplex PCR reads, TCRdb called clonotypes with MiXCR, one entry per CDR3 protein. The sample has around 300,000 distinct CDR3 sequences; over 20% are singletons. The chain employs TRBV19 and TRBJ2-7; 7 nucleotides match TRBD2. The sample taken for sequencing was blood. The TCR sequence derives from a man younger than 45 with Graves' ophthalmopathy. The CDR3 is CASSGLAAYEQYF. Written as DNA, the CDR3 is TGTGCCAGTAGCGGGCTAGCGGCCTACGAGCAGTACTTC.